Listed below are T cell receptor beta chains from one sample, sequenced in a study of blood T cells in healthy people across ages. TCRdb itself ran the 5' RACE reads through MiXCR, one entry per CDR3 protein. The sample consists of roughly 860,000 distinct CDR3 sequences, 62% of them appearing once. Source material: blood. The origin of the receptors is a man aged 25-45 years in good health. Both conserved end residues are part of each CDR3. The order of the fields is J gene, V gene, clone size, D gene, CDR3 length, CDR3 DNA, CDR3 protein. A D gene is named only where the DNA matches it firmly. Only some rows state a clone size, as once, few, many or a class for expanded clones.

TRBJ2-1,TRBV7-2,.,TRBD2,15,TGTGCCAGCAGCTTATCGATGGGGGGGGGCAATGAGCAGTTCTTC,CASSLSMGGGNEQFF
TRBJ2-7,TRBV13,.,TRBD1,16,TGTGCCAGCAGAACCCGGGACAGGGGGCTGGCCTACGAGCAGTACTTC,CASRTRDRGLAYEQYF
TRBJ2-7,TRBV12-3/TRBV12-4,.,.,13,TGTGCCAGCAGGTCTACGACTCCACCTGAGCAGTACTTC,CASRSTTPPEQYF
TRBJ1-2,TRBV29-1,.,.,11,TGCAGCGCCATAGGACAGTATGGCTACACCTTC,CSAIGQYGYTF
TRBJ2-3,TRBV29-1,few,TRBD2,15,TGCAGCGTTGAGAAGCGGGGGCCCAACACAGATACGCAGTATTTT,CSVEKRGPNTDTQYF
TRBJ1-5,TRBV7-2,many,TRBD1,14,TGTGCCAGCAGCTTAAAGGGGGCAGAACAGCCCCAGCATTTT,CASSLKGAEQPQHF
TRBJ2-3,TRBV7-9,few,TRBD2,13,TGTGCCAGCAGCGAAGCGGGGGCATCTCGCCAGTATTTT,CASSEAGASRQYF
TRBJ1-2,TRBV12-3/TRBV12-4,.,.,13,TGTGCCAGCAGCTTCGGATTTTCCTATGGCTACACCTTC,CASSFGFSYGYTF
TRBJ1-3,TRBV7-3,few,.,15,TGTGCCAGCAGCCTCACAGGAGGATACGGAAACACCATATATTTT,CASSLTGGYGNTIYF
TRBJ2-1,TRBV20-1,.,.,15,TGCAGTGCTAGAGATTGGGTGAGCTCCTACAATGAGCAGTTCTTC,CSARDWVSSYNEQFF
TRBJ2-5,TRBV29-1,few,TRBD2,14,TGCAGCGTTGATTCGAGCGGGGGGAGGGAGGCCCAGTACTTC,CSVDSSGGREAQYF
TRBJ2-1,TRBV14,.,TRBD1,16,TGTGCCAGCAGCCAGTCATCGACAGGGAGACACAATGAGCAGTTCTTC,CASSQSSTGRHNEQFF
TRBJ2-1,TRBV6-5,.,.,15,TGTGCCAGCAGTTACGACATAGACTCCTACAATGAGCAGTTCTTC,CASSYDIDSYNEQFF
TRBJ2-3,TRBV18,.,.,13,TGTGCCAGCTCACCTGACTTTGAGGGTACGCAGTATTTT,CASSPDFEGTQYF
TRBJ1-6,TRBV20-1,.,.,12,TGCAGTGCTAGGGCGACGAATTCACCCCTCCACTTT,CSARATNSPLHF
TRBJ1-6,TRBV20-1,.,.,13,TGCAGTGCTAGACTCAGGGGAAGTTCACCCCTCCACTTT,CSARLRGSSPLHF
TRBJ2-1,TRBV7-9,few,TRBD2,17,TGTGCCAGCACCCGCTCACTTGGGACTAGCAGGGAGAATGAGCAGTTCTTC,CASTRSLGTSRENEQFF
TRBJ2-7,TRBV2,.,.,17,TGTGCCAGCAGCGCACGTGCGCTTGGTAGGAGCTCCTACGAGCAGTACTTC,CASSARALGRSSYEQYF
TRBJ1-2,TRBV14,few,.,14,TGTGCCAGCAGCCAAGGTCGGGAGGCATATGGCTACACCTTC,CASSQGREAYGYTF
TRBJ2-7,TRBV9,.,.,14,TGTGCCAGCAGCGTAGGCCAGGGATCGCGGGAGCAGTACTTC,CASSVGQGSREQYF
TRBJ2-5,TRBV7-2,many,TRBD1,13,TGTGCCAGCAGCTTAGCAGGGGGCGAGACCCAGTACTTC,CASSLAGGETQYF
TRBJ2-7,TRBV27,.,TRBD2,15,TGTGCCAGCAGCCCCGGGACTAGCGGAAATTACGAGCAGTACTTC,CASSPGTSGNYEQYF
TRBJ1-2,TRBV29-1,few,.,15,TGCAGCGTTGCTACCCCGGACAGAGGGAACTATGGCTACACCTTC,CSVATPDRGNYGYTF
TRBJ1-1,TRBV20-1,.,.,14,TGCAGTGCTAGAGCTGGTTCGGCAGGGATTGAAGCTTTCTTT,CSARAGSAGIEAFF
TRBJ2-7,TRBV6-1,.,.,13,TGTGCCAGCAGTAGACAGGCCCCCTACGAGCAGTACTTC,CASSRQAPYEQYF